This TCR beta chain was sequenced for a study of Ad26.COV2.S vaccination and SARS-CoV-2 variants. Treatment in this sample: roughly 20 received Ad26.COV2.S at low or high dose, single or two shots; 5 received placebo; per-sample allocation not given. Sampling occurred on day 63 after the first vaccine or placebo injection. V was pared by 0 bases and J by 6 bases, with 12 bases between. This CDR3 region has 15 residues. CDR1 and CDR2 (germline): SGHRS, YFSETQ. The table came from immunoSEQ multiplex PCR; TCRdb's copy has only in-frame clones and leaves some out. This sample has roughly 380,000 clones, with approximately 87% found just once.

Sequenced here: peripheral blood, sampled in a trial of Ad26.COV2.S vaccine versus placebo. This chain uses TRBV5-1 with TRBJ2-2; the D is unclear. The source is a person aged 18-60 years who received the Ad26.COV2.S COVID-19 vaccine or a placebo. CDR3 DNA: TGCGCCAGCAGCTTGGCCGCTACCAGCTCCGGGGAGCTGTTTTTT. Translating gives CASSLAATSSGELFF.